Shown below are 7 T cell receptor beta chains from a single sample sequenced in a study of somatic mutations in cytotoxic T cells in rheumatoid arthritis. The table came from immunoSEQ multiplex PCR; TCRdb's copy has only in-frame clones and leaves some out. In the table there are 11,000 or so clones, roughly 74% of which are singletons. Sequences were obtained from CD8+ T cells sorted from blood. The receptors were gathered from a woman in her 40s in good health.

V usage is TRBV6-7 and J usage is TRBJ2-2; D gene ambiguous. TRBV6-7 falls under the ORF class, with uncertain function. There are 13 residues in the CDR3. Trimming stripped 0 bases from V and 7 bases from J, with 6 bases between. The CDR3 nucleotides read TGTGCCAGCAGTTACTCAGGAGACGGGGAGCTGTTTTTT. Protein: CASSYSGDGELFF.

This chain links TRBV28 with TRBJ1-5; 9 positions match TRBD1. CDR3 length equals 17 residues. CDR1 is MDHEN and CDR2 is SYDVKM in the germline V gene. The V and J ends lost 3 bases and 5 bases, in that order; junction bases with no gene match: 11. DNA for the CDR3: TGTGCCAGCAGTTTTTTGCCTGGACAGGGGTATGATCAGCCCCAGCATTTT. This codes for CASSFLPGQGYDQPQHF.

The chain couples TRBV6-1 to TRBJ1-1; D gene unclear. This CDR3 is built from 11 residues. V was cut by 4 bases and J by 5 bases, with 5 bases left in between. Germline CDR1 is MNHNS and CDR2 is SASEGT. The CDR3 reads CASSVLTEAFF. DNA of the CDR3: TGTGCCAGCAGTGTGCTGACTGAAGCTTTCTTT.

The gene calls are TRBV4-3 and TRBJ2-2, with D perhaps being TRBD1 or TRBD2 (5 bases each). Germline CDR1 LGHNA, CDR2 YSLEER. Between the trimmed V and J ends, which lost 7 bases and 2 bases, there was a span of 14 bases. The CDR3 totals 15 residues. The CDR3 reads CASTPGPQNTGELFF. As DNA, the CDR3 is TGCGCCAGCACCCCGGGGCCTCAAAACACCGGGGAGCTGTTTTTT.

The chain couples TRBV7-8 to TRBJ1-5; D remains unclear. Germline V gene sequence: CDR1 SGHVS, CDR2 FQNEAQ. The length of the CDR3 is 16 residues. Trimming removed 1 base from V and 0 bases from J, with 10 bases in between. CDR3 DNA: TGTGCCAGCAGCTTAGAAGTCGCGGGTAGCAATCAGCCCCAGCATTTT. It yields the protein CASSLEVAGSNQPQHF.

The chain joins TRBV4-1 to TRBJ1-2; 7 nucleotides agree with TRBD1. The CDR3 runs 15 residues. Germline-derived CDR1 and CDR2 are MGHRA and YSYEKL. J gave up 8 bases and V 3 bases, and 12 bases lay outside the gene matches. Here the CDR3 DNA reads TGCGCCAGCAGCCACGAACGACAGGGAATTGACGGCTACACCTTC. Translating it yields CASSHERQGIDGYTF.

The CDR3 DNA is TGTGCCAGCAGCGTTAGTACAACCGGACGTCAGCCCCAGCATTTT. It translates to CASSVSTTGRQPQHF. The gene calls are TRBV11-2 and TRBJ1-5; D is unclear. CDR3 length: 15 amino acids. The germline V gene encodes CDR1 SGHAT and CDR2 FQNNGV. Trimming shortened V by 5 bases and J by 6 bases, and 17 bases separated the two germline ends.